The 9 T cell receptor beta chains given below trace back to one sample, sequenced in a study of blood T cell repertoires in COVID-19. Using immunoSEQ multiplex PCR, the repertoire was profiled, and TCRdb retains in-frame clones only, with some absent. Of roughly 390,000 clones in the sample, roughly 86% were seen once. Sequencing used peripheral blood. Source of these receptors: a woman aged 30 to 39 with COVID-19, enrolled during active disease.

The chain combines TRBV10-3 with TRBJ1-6, with D tentatively TRBD1 (6 bases). The CDR3 spans 15 residues. Germline-derived CDR1 and CDR2 are ENHRY and SYGVKD. V lost 1 base, J lost 9 bases, and 13 bases lay in between. The CDR3 region is CAISEFRGASSPLHF. The DNA of the CDR3 is TGTGCCATCAGTGAGTTTCGGGGGGCTTCTTCACCCCTCCACTTT.

The chain couples TRBV7-2 to TRBJ1-5; maybe TRBD1 (5 bases). This CDR3 region has 15 residues. Trimming pared 5 bases from V and 5 bases from J, leaving 16 bases between. Per the germline V gene, CDR1 is SGHTA and CDR2 is FQGNSA. The CDR3 coding sequence is TGTGCCAGCAGCCAAAGGGCGGGGGGGGATCAGCCCCAGCATTTT. The encoded protein is CASSQRAGGDQPQHF.

The V call is TRBV5-1, the J call TRBJ2-3; unclear D gene. The germline V and J ends were trimmed by 0 bases and 4 bases, with 9 bases remaining between them. Germline V gives CDR1 SGHRS, CDR2 YFSETQ. The CDR3 consists of 14 residues. The CDR3 DNA reads TGCGCCAGCAGCTTGGATCTAAATGCAGATACGCAGTATTTT. Protein sequence: CASSLDLNADTQYF.

V gene TRBV19 combines with J gene TRBJ2-5, with D possibly being TRBD2 (5 bases). Trimming took off 2 bases at V and 1 base at J, with 11 bases between the two ends. The CDR3 contains 15 residues. Germline loops: CDR1 LNHDA, CDR2 SQIVND (reference sequence). The CDR3 loop is CASSINGKLQETQYF. DNA of the CDR3: TGTGCCAGTAGTATAAACGGGAAGCTCCAAGAGACCCAGTACTTC.

The J gene is TRBJ2-3, the V gene TRBV5-5; D is uncertain. This CDR3 is built from 13 residues. Trimming removed 4 bases at V and 4 bases at J, with 10 bases between. Per the germline V gene, CDR1 is SGHKS and CDR2 is YYEKEE (reference sequence). The CDR3 region is CASSPPAADTQYF. The CDR3 nucleotides are TGTGCCAGCAGCCCCCCCGCGGCAGATACGCAGTATTTT.

The chain uses TRBV24-1 and TRBJ1-5; D is possibly TRBD1 (5 bases). V lost 7 bases to trimming and J lost 9 bases, with 18 bases between them. This CDR3 comprises 14 residues. Germline V gene lookup returns CDR1 KGHDR and CDR2 SFDVKD. CDR3 coding DNA: TGTGCCACCAGCGGGGGACTGCGCTTAGGGCCCCAGCATTTT. Translated: CATSGGLRLGPQHF.

The chain is built from TRBV5-1 and TRBJ1-2; the D gene is possibly TRBD1 (6 bases). In germline, CDR1 is SGHRS, CDR2 YFSETQ. CDR3 length: 18 residues. Between the trimmed V and J ends, which lost 0 bases and 0 bases, there was a span of 18 bases. CDR3 in DNA: TGCGCCAGCAGCTTGGCCGGTACAGGGCTAGGATCTAACTATGGCTACACCTTC. Protein sequence: CASSLAGTGLGSNYGYTF.

V and J are TRBV28 and TRBJ2-7; D is unclear. Between the trimmed V and J ends, which lost 3 bases and 5 bases, there was a span of 14 bases. CDR3 size: 14 residues. Germline loops: CDR1 MDHEN, CDR2 SYDVKM. The CDR3 loop is CASSFFGGRNEQYF. In nucleotides, the CDR3 is TGTGCCAGCAGTTTCTTTGGCGGTAGAAACGAGCAGTACTTC.

CDR3 region: CASSFERLDSVANTEAFF. The CDR3 nucleotides read TGCGCCAGCAGCTTCGAAAGACTGGACAGTGTGGCGAACACTGAAGCTTTCTTT. The rearrangement uses TRBV5-1 and TRBJ1-1; a possible D gene is TRBD1 (6 bases). In germline, CDR1 is SGHRS, CDR2 YFSETQ. The CDR3 contains 18 residues. V shed 2 bases and J shed 1 base, with 21 bases lying between them.